A single sample gave rise to the 4 T cell receptor beta chains below, sequenced in a study of blood T cell repertoires in COVID-19. Produced via immunoSEQ multiplex PCR; TCRdb's table is partial and in-frame only. The sample has 110,000 to 150,000 clones, 80% seen once. Sequenced material: peripheral blood. The receptors were sampled from a man aged 65-85 years who had recovered from COVID-19.

The chain couples TRBV5-4 to TRBJ2-1; 14 bases fit TRBD2. This CDR3 is built from 16 residues. The germline V gene encodes CDR1 SGHNT and CDR2 YYREEE (reference sequence). Trimming removed 0 bases from V and 10 bases from J; junction bases left unmatched: 6. CDR3 region: CASSLGGLAGAGEQFF. The DNA for the CDR3 is TGTGCCAGCAGCTTGGGGGGACTAGCGGGAGCAGGCGAGCAGTTCTTC.

This clone turned up a few times. This sequence joins TRBV2 and TRBJ2-7; D might be TRBD2 (6 bases). With 7 bases removed from V and 3 bases from J, the gap between germline ends came to 10 bases. Germline lookup yields CDR1 SNHLY and CDR2 FYNNEI. The length of the CDR3 is 12 residues. The CDR3: CASMRTNYEQYF. CDR3 coding DNA: TGTGCCAGCATGAGGACTAACTACGAGCAGTACTTC. The full variable domain, with the rest looked up from reference TRBV2 and TRBJ2-7, is EPEVTQTPSHQVTQMGQEVILRCVPISNHLYFYWYRQILGQKVEFLVSFYNNEISEKSEIFDDQFSVERPDGSNFTLKIRSTKLEDSAMYFCASMRTNYEQYFGPGTRLTVT.

V is TRBV30 and J is TRBJ2-7; D possibly corresponds to TRBD1 (6 bases). Between the trimmed V and J ends, which lost 7 bases and 4 bases, there was a span of 20 bases. Germline V lookup: CDR1 GTSNPN, CDR2 SVGIG (reference sequence). This CDR3 spans 14 amino acids. The CDR3 loop is CAYSLGTLIYEQYF. The CDR3 DNA follows: TGTGCCTACTCCTTGGGGACACTTATATACGAGCAGTACTTC.

The V call is TRBV3-1 (or the pseudogene TRBV3-2), the J call TRBJ1-1; no clear D gene. V lost 4 bases to trimming and J lost 10 bases, with 16 bases between them. CDR1 and CDR2 from the germline V gene are LGHDT and YNNKEL (reference sequence). CDR3 length equals 13 residues. Written as DNA, the CDR3 is TGTGCCAGCAGCCCCCGGGAAGGGCGAGGAGCTTTCTTT. This codes for CASSPREGRGAFF.